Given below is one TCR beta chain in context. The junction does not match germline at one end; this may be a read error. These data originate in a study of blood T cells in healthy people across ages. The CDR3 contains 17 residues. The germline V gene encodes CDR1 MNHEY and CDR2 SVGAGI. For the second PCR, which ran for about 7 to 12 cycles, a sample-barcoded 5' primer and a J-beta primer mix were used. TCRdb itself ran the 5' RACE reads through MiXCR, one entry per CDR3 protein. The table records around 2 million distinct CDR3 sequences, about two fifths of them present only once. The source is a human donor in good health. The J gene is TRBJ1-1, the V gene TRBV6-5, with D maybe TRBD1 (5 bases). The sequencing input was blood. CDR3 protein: CASSYVLIQGVNTEAFF. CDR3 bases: TGTGCCAGCAGTTACGTCCTTATACAAGGGGTGAACACTGAAGCCTTCTTT.